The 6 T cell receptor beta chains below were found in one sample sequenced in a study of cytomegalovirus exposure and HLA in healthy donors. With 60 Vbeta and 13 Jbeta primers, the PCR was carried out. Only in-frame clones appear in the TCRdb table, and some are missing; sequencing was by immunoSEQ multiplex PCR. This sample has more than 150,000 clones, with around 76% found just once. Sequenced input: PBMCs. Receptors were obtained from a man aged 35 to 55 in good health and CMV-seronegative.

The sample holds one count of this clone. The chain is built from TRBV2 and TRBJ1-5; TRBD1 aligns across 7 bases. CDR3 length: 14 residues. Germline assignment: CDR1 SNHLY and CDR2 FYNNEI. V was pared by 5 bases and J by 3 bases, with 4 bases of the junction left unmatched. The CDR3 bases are TGTGCCAGCAGTTGGACAGGAGTCAATCAGCCCCAGCATTTT. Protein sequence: CASSWTGVNQPQHF.

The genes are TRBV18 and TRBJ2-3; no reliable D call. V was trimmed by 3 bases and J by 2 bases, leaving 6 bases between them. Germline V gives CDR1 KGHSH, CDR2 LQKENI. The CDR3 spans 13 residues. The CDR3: CASSPPSTDTQYF. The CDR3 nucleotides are TGTGCCAGCTCACCCCCCTCCACAGATACGCAGTATTTT.

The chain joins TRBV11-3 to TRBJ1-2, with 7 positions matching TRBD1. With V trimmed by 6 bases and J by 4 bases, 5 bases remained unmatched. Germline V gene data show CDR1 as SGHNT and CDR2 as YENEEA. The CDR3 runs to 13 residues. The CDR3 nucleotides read TGTGCCAGCAGTCGACAGGGCGGCTATGGCTACACCTTC. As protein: CASSRQGGYGYTF. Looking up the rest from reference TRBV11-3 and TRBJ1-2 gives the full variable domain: EAGVVQSPRYKIIEKKQPVAFWCNPISGHNTLYWYLQNLGQGPELLIRYENEEAVDDSQLPKDRFSAERLKGVDSTLKIQPAELGDSAVYLCASSRQGGYGYTFGSGTRLTVV.

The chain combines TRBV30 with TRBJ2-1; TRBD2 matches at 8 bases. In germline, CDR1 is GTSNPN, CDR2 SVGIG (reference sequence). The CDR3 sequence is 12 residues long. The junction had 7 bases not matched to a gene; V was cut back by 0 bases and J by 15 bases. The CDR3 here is CAWSVAGVVPFF. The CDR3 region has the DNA TGTGCCTGGAGTGTAGCGGGAGTCGTCCCGTTCTTC.

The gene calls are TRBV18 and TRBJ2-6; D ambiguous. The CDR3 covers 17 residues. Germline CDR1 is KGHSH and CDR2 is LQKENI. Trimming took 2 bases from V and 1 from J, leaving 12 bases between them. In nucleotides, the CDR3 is TGTGCCAGCTCACCATCGTTTGGAGTTTCTGGGGCCAACGTCCTGACTTTC. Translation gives CASSPSFGVSGANVLTF.

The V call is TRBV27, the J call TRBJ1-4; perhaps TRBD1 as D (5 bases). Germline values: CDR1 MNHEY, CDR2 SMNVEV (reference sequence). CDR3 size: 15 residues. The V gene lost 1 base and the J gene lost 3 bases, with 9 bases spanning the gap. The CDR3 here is CASSLWGSPNEKLFF. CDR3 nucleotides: TGTGCCAGCAGTTTATGGGGCAGCCCTAATGAAAAACTGTTTTTT.